These T cell receptor beta chains were read from a single sample in a study of identical twins. One entry per CDR3 protein, called by TCRdb with MiXCR from the 5' RACE reads. The sample has some 1,700,000 distinct CDR3 sequences, roughly 35% seen once. Sequencing input: cord blood. These receptors were collected from a newborn girl in good health. The CDR3 runs from the conserved cysteine through the conserved F or W. D genes are given only for firm matches. Clone size appears in some rows only: once, few, many, or a class for an expanded clone.

TRBD1	few	15	TRBV2	TRBJ1-1	CASRSGTGGYTEAFF	TGTGCCAGCAGATCCGGGACAGGGGGTTACACTGAAGCTTTCTTT
TRBD2	once	17	TRBV7-8	TRBJ2-1	CASSRVTTSGSYNEQFF	TGTGCCAGCAGCCGTGTCACGACTAGCGGGAGCTACAATGAGCAGTTCTTC
TRBD1	few	15	TRBV28	TRBJ2-5	CASSLNEGGLETQYF	TGTGCCAGCAGTTTGAATGAAGGGGGCCTGGAGACCCAGTACTTC
-	-	15	TRBV30	TRBJ2-3	CAWSMGPAGPDTQYF	TGTGCCTGGAGTATGGGACCAGCTGGTCCAGATACGCAGTATTTT
-	many	14	TRBV12-3/TRBV12-4	TRBJ1-2	CASSLRAALYGYTF	TGTGCCAGCAGTTTAAGGGCAGCCCTATATGGCTACACCTTC
TRBD2	-	18	TRBV4-2	TRBJ2-7	CASSQEGLAGAVGYEQYF	TGTGCCAGCAGCCAAGAAGGACTAGCGGGAGCGGTAGGCTACGAGCAGTACTTC
TRBD2	few	18	TRBV5-1	TRBJ2-1	CASSVPQREAYSYNEQFF	TGCGCCAGCAGCGTCCCTCAGCGGGAGGCCTACTCCTACAATGAGCAGTTCTTC
TRBD1	-	14	TRBV5-1	TRBJ1-2	CASSRMGQTYGYTF	TGCGCCAGCAGCCGGATGGGACAGACCTATGGCTACACCTTC
TRBD1	-	14	TRBV7-9	TRBJ2-5	CASDYDRGNTEQYF	TGTGCCAGCGACTATGACAGGGGTAATACTGAGCAGTACTTC
-	-	18	TRBV11-2	TRBJ1-2	CASSFKGLRKPTNYGYTF	TGTGCCAGCAGCTTTAAGGGGCTGCGGAAGCCCACTAACTATGGCTACACCTTC
-	-	19	TRBV6-5	TRBJ1-2	CASSYSDLPGRKSVTDYTF	TGTGCCAGCAGTTACTCAGACCTCCCAGGACGGAAGAGCGTCACCGACTACACCTTC
-	many	13	TRBV20-1	TRBJ2-3	CSARGTSTDTQYF	TGCAGTGCTAGAGGGACTAGCACAGATACGCAGTATTTT
TRBD2	-	16	TRBV9	TRBJ2-3	CASSPHGGTSTDTQYF	TGTGCCAGCAGCCCCCACGGGGGGACTAGCACAGATACGCAGTATTTT
-	few	14	TRBV20-1	TRBJ2-1	CSARPQRPYNEQFF	TGCAGTGCTAGACCCCAGCGCCCCTACAATGAGCAGTTCTTC
TRBD2	-	14	TRBV28	TRBJ2-1	CASSPWDYSYEQFF	TGTGCCAGCAGTCCTTGGGACTACTCCTACGAGCAGTTCTTC
-	-	14	TRBV4-2	TRBJ2-7	CASSQDGARYEQYF	TGTGCCAGCAGCCAAGATGGGGCCCGATACGAGCAGTACTTC
-	-	13	TRBV7-2	TRBJ2-3	CASSPPPSDTQYF	TGTGCCAGCAGCCCCCCCCCCTCAGATACGCAGTATTTT
-	-	13	TRBV2	TRBJ2-6	CANTSSGANVLTF	TGTGCCAACACGTCCTCCGGGGCCAACGTCCTGACTTTC
TRBD2	-	17	TRBV12-3/TRBV12-4	TRBJ2-1	CASILGPWAGANNEQFF	TGTGCCAGCATCCTTGGCCCTTGGGCGGGAGCTAACAATGAGCAGTTCTTC
TRBD1	-	13	TRBV10-3	TRBJ2-1	CAISERGQNEQFF	TGTGCCATCAGTGAGAGGGGGCAGAATGAGCAGTTCTTC
TRBD1	-	17	TRBV6-2/TRBV6-3	TRBJ2-6	CASSYGTGETGANVLTF	TGTGCCAGCAGTTACGGGACAGGGGAAACTGGGGCCAACGTCCTGACTTTC
-	-	14	TRBV5-1	TRBJ2-7	CASSVDTGPYEQYF	TGCGCCAGCAGCGTCGATACAGGCCCCTACGAGCAGTACTTC
TRBD2	-	13	TRBV2	TRBJ2-7	CASVLAGVYEQYF	TGTGCCAGCGTTCTAGCGGGAGTCTACGAGCAGTACTTC
-	-	13	TRBV5-1	TRBJ2-7	CASSLGLSSEQYF	TGCGCCAGCAGCCTCGGACTGTCCAGCGAGCAGTACTTC
-	few	13	TRBV20-1	TRBJ2-7	CSARVESSYEQYF	TGCAGTGCTAGGGTGGAGAGCTCCTACGAGCAGTACTTC
-	-	14	TRBV7-9	TRBJ1-2	CASRDLHLSYGYTF	TGTGCCAGCAGAGATTTACATCTATCCTATGGCTACACCTTC
-	-	11	TRBV28	TRBJ2-7	CASSLLTHWYF	TGTGCCAGCAGTTTGTTGACCCATTGGTACTTC
-	-	16	TRBV28	TRBJ1-4	CASSLSWAVSTEKLFF	TGTGCCAGCAGCTTATCCTGGGCAGTCTCAACTGAAAAACTGTTTTTT
-	many	16	TRBV24-1	TRBJ2-7	CATSDLLSQASYEQYF	TGTGCCACCAGTGATTTGCTATCACAGGCCTCCTACGAGCAGTACTTC